This T cell receptor beta chain is drawn from a study of post-analysis software for immune sequencing data. Points from the study as a whole: With TRBV5-6, TRBV5-1 and TRBV20-1 included, 4 or 5 TRBV segments were more frequent in patients than in controls.

Libraries were made from TCR beta cDNA, and they carried unique molecular identifiers. TCRdb fed the PCR reads into MiXCR, producing one record per CDR3 protein. The sample records under 900,000 distinct CDR3 sequences, approximately 50% being singletons. The V end was cut by 2 bases, the J end by 6 bases, with 13 bases between. CDR1 is MNHEY, CDR2 SVGAGI, per germline. The CDR3 length is 15 residues. This clonotype showed up just once. Its antigen is not known. The chain couples TRBV6-5 to TRBJ1-4; the D gene is possibly TRBD1 (6 bases). The sequence was obtained from a girl between 5 and 17 years old with multiple sclerosis. The sample taken for sequencing was blood. The CDR3 coding sequence is TGTGCCAGCAGTTACGGAGGGACATCGGATGAAAAACTGTTTTTT. Protein sequence: CASSYGGTSDEKLFF.